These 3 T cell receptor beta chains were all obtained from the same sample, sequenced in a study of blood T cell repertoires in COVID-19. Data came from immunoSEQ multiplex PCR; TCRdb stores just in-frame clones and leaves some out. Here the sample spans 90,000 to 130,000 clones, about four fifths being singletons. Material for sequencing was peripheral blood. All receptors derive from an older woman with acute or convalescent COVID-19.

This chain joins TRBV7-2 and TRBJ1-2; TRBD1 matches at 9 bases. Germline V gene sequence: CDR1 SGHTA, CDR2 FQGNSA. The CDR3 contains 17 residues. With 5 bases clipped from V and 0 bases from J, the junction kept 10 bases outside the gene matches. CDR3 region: CASSLSQGADSNYGYTF. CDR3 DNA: TGTGCCAGCAGCCTCTCACAGGGGGCGGATTCTAACTATGGCTACACCTTC.

The CDR3 loop is CASSPAGGSTDTQYF. DNA for the CDR3: TGTGCCAGCTCACCTGCGGGGGGAAGCACAGATACGCAGTATTTT. The chain is built from TRBV18 and TRBJ2-3; 8 positions agree with TRBD2. The CDR3 extends over 15 amino acids. After removal of 3 bases from V and 0 bases from J, the junction contained 2 bases not matched to a gene. Germline loops: CDR1 KGHSH, CDR2 LQKENI.

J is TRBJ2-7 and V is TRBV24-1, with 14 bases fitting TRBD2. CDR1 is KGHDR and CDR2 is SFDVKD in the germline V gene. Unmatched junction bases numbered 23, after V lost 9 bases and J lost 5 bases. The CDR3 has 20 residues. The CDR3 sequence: CATSRARPGTSGGGGNEQYF. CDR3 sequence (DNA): TGTGCCACCTCAAGAGCTCGTCCGGGGACTAGCGGGGGAGGCGGGAACGAGCAGTACTTC.